The 10 T cell receptor beta chains listed next were all sequenced from one sample in a study of T cell changes during pregnancy in multiple sclerosis. Sequencing was performed with immunoSEQ multiplex PCR; in TCRdb, only in-frame clones are kept and a portion is missing. The data hold some 76,000 clones, with around 90% observed a single time. The input for sequencing was CD4+ T cells from peripheral blood mononuclear cells, taken after pregnancy. The source of these receptors is a female donor with multiple sclerosis, enrolled in a pregnancy study.

The CDR3 DNA reads as TGTGCCAGCAGTTACGGGACAGGGGGAATGTCCCTCCACTTT. Translating gives CASSYGTGGMSLHF. V usage is TRBV6-5 and J usage is TRBJ1-6; 11 nucleotides match TRBD1. Germline V gene lookup returns CDR1 MNHEY and CDR2 SVGAGI. V shed 2 bases, J shed 14 bases, and the junction held 5 bases outside the gene matches. This CDR3 is 14 amino acids long.

The chain links TRBV21-1 to TRBJ2-1; TRBD2 reflects the table's D call only, with no check against the DNA. TRBV21-1 is shown as a pseudogene. CDR3 length equals 16 residues. DNA of the CDR3: TGTGCCAGCAGCCCCCGGTCCCTCTCCTCCTACAATGAGCAGTTCTTC. As protein: CASSPRSLSSYNEQFF.

The gene calls are TRBV7-8 and TRBJ1-4, with 8 positions matching TRBD1. Trimming took 6 bases from V and 8 from J; bases not matched to a gene: 11. This CDR3 contains 15 residues. CDR1 is SGHVS and CDR2 is FQNEAQ in the germline V gene. As DNA, the CDR3 is TGTGCCAGCAGTTCGAGCCGGGACAGGAACGAAAAACTGTTTTTT. Encoded protein: CASSSSRDRNEKLFF.

V and J are TRBV7-3 and TRBJ1-5; TRBD1 agrees at 8 bases. Germline V gene data show CDR1 as SGHTA and CDR2 as FQGTGA. V shed 11 bases, J shed 7 bases, and the junction held 13 bases outside the gene matches. This CDR3 contains 14 residues. CDR3 region: CAGFPRGLYQPQHF. The CDR3 DNA reads as TGTGCCGGGTTTCCCAGGGGGCTGTACCAGCCCCAGCATTTT.

The chain has TRBV7-6 and TRBJ1-4; D possibly corresponds to TRBD1 (6 bases). The germline V gene encodes CDR1 SGHVS and CDR2 FNYEAQ. The ends were cut back, 6 bases at V and 0 bases at J, with 17 bases in the middle. The length of the CDR3 is 17 residues. CDR3 in DNA: TGTGCCAGCAGTCAATTGACAGGAAAAACAACTAATGAAAAACTGTTTTTT. It translates to CASSQLTGKTTNEKLFF.

The rearrangement links TRBV2 to TRBJ2-5, with 9 bases that match TRBD1. The J segment lost 4 bases and the V segment lost 5 bases, leaving 8 bases of the junction unmatched. This CDR3 spans 15 amino acids. CDR1 and CDR2 (germline): SNHLY, FYNNEI. CDR3 in amino acids: CASSTRTGVSETQYF. The CDR3, as DNA: TGTGCCAGCAGTACACGGACAGGGGTATCAGAGACCCAGTACTTC.

This clone was seen a handful of times. The chain is built from TRBV7-2 and TRBJ2-1, with 7 bases lining up with TRBD2. The CDR3 is 16 amino acids. CDR1 and CDR2 from the germline V gene are SGHTA and FQGNSA. The trim removed 0 bases at V and 1 base at J, leaving 3 bases unmatched. CDR3 sequence (DNA): TGTGCCAGCAGCTTAGCGGCTAGCGGATCCTACAATGAGCAGTTCTTC. Translation gives CASSLAASGSYNEQFF.

This sequence joins TRBV28 and TRBJ2-7; 12 bases map to TRBD2. CDR3 length: 16 amino acids. The V gene's germline CDR1 is MDHEN and CDR2 SYDVKM. The V segment lost 5 bases and the J segment 4 bases; nucleotides outside the gene matches: 9. DNA of the CDR3: TGTGCCAGCAGTCCAAACGCTAGCGGGAGGGGATACGAGCAGTACTTC. Its protein is CASSPNASGRGYEQYF. Drawing the rest from reference TRBV28 and TRBJ2-7, the complete variable domain is DVKVTQSSRYLVKRTGEKVFLECVQDMDHENMFWYRQDPGLGLRLIYFSYDVKMKEKGDIPEGYSVSREKKERFSLILESASTNQTSMYLCASSPNASGRGYEQYFGPGTRLTVT.

J is TRBJ2-7 and V is TRBV11-2; a weak D match, TRBD2 (7 bases). In germline, CDR1 is SGHAT, CDR2 FQNNGV. V lost 0 bases, J lost 5 bases, and 17 bases lay in between. The CDR3 sequence is 16 residues long. The CDR3 sequence: CASSLENLGGGDEQYF. CDR3 nucleotides: TGTGCCAGCAGCTTAGAAAATTTGGGGGGGGGCGACGAGCAGTACTTC.

This chain joins TRBV29-1 and TRBJ2-7, with a possible D match to TRBD1 (6 bases). The V end lost 6 bases, the J end lost 6 bases, and 24 bases lay between the germline ends. CDR1 and CDR2 (germline): SQVTM, ANQGSEA. CDR3 length: 15 amino acids. As DNA, the CDR3 is TGCAGCGTCCAGCCGGACAGTACGTGGTCGGGCGAGCAGTACTTC. Amino acid sequence: CSVQPDSTWSGEQYF.